This T cell receptor beta chain was obtained from a study of T-cell reconstitution after alpha-beta-depleted transplantation in children. Unique molecular identifiers were incorporated into the prepared TCRbeta library. TCRdb reprocessed the PCR reads via MiXCR and lists one record per CDR3 protein. The table lists about 98,000 distinct CDR3 sequences, under 9% of them singletons. CDR1 is SGHRS, CDR2 YFSETQ, per germline. This CDR3 is 14 amino acids long. V was clipped by 7 bases and J by 0 bases, with 13 bases between them. Worth noting for this clonotype: Its antigen is unidentified.

Findings and limits, study-wide: T-cell numbers and diversity, one year after transplant, stemmed largely from T cells that were newly produced. Alpha-beta T cells present about two months after transplant were reported to originate from several hundred expanded graft clones.

This clonotype was obtained from a boy aged 2 to 9 with acute lymphoblastic leukemia, due to receive a stem cell transplant. The specimen comprised PBMCs, sampled before TCRalphabeta/CD19-depleted stem cell transplant. The chain is built from TRBV5-1 and TRBJ1-2, with D unresolved. CDR3 sequence (DNA): TGCGCCAGCGGGAAGGCTGACCCTAACTATGGCTACACCTTC. Protein: CASGKADPNYGYTF.